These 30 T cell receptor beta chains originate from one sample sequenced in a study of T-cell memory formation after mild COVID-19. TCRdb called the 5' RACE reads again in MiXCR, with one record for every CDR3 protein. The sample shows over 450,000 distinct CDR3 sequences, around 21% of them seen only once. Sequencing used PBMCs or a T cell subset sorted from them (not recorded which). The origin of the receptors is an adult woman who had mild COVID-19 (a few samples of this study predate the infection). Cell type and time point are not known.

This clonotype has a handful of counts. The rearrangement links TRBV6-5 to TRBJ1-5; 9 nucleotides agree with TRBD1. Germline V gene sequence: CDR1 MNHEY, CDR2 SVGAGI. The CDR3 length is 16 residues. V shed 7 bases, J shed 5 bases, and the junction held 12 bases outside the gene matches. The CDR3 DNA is TGTGCCAGCAAAACAGGGGGCTTCAGCTTGGATCAGCCCCAGCATTTT. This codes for CASKTGGFSLDQPQHF.

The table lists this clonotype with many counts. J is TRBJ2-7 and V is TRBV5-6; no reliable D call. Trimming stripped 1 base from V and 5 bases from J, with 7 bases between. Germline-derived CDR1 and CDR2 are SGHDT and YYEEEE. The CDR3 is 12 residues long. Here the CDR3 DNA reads TGTGCCAGCAGCTTGTTTGGGGACGAGCAGTACTTC. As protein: CASSLFGDEQYF.

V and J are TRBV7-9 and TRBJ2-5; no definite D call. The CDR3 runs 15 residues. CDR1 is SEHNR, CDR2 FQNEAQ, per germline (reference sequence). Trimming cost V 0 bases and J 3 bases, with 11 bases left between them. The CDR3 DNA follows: TGTGCCAGCAGCTTAGCGGGTGACCGGAAAGAGACCCAGTACTTC. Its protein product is CASSLAGDRKETQYF. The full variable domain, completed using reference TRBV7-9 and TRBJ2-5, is DTGVSQNPRHKITKRGQNVTFRCDPISEHNRLYWYRQTLGQGPEFLTYFQNEAQLEKSRLLSDRFSAERPKGSFSTLEIQRTEQGDSAMYLCASSLAGDRKETQYFGPGTRLLVL.

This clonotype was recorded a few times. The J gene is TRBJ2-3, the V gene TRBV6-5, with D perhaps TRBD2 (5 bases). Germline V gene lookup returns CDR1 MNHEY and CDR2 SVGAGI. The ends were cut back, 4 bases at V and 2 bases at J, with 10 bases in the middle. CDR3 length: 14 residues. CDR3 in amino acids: CASSWAGPTDTQYF. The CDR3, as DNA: TGTGCCAGCAGTTGGGCGGGCCCCACAGATACGCAGTATTTT.

CDR3 region: CASSILDSGYEQFF. CDR3 nucleotides: TGTGCCAGTAGTATTCTGGATTCGGGGTATGAGCAGTTCTTC. V is TRBV19 and J is TRBJ2-1; a weak D match, TRBD2 (5 bases). CDR3 length: 14 amino acids. CDR1 and CDR2 (germline): LNHDA, SQIVND (reference sequence). V was shortened by 3 bases and J by 8 bases, with 14 bases between the two germline ends.

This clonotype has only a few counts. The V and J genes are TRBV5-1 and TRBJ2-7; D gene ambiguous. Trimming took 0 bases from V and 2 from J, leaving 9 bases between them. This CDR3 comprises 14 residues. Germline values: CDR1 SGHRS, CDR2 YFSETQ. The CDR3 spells CASSLGSSAYEQYF. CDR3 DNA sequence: TGCGCCAGCAGCTTGGGAAGCAGTGCCTACGAGCAGTACTTC. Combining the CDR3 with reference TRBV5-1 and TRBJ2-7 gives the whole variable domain KAGVTQTPRYLIKTRGQQVTLSCSPISGHRSVSWYQQTPGQGLQFLFEYFSETQRNKGNFPGRFSGRQFSNSRSEMNVSTLELGDSALYLCASSLGSSAYEQYFGPGTRLTVT.

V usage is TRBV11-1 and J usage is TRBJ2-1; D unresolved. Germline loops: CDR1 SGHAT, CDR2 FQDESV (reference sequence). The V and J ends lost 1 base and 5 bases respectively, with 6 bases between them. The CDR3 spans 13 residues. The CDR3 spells CASSLERNNEQFF. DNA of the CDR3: TGTGCCAGCAGCTTAGAAAGGAACAATGAGCAGTTCTTC.

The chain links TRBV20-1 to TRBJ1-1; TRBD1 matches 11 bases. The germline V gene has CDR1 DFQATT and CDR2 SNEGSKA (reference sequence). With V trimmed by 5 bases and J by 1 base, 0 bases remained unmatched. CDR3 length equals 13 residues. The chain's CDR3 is CSAGQGANTEAFF. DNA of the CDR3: TGCAGTGCTGGACAGGGGGCGAACACTGAAGCTTTCTTT.

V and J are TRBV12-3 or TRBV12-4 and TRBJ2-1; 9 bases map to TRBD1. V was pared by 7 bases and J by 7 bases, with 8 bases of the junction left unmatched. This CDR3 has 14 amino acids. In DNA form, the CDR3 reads TGTGCCAGCACCCAAGGGACAGGGAAAAATGAGCAGTTCTTC. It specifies CASTQGTGKNEQFF.

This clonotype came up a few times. CDR3 bases: TGCAGCGTTGATTACGGGGGACTAGATACGCAGTATTTT. Protein product: CSVDYGGLDTQYF. The V and J genes are TRBV29-1 and TRBJ2-3; D perhaps matches TRBD2 (6 bases). The V and J ends lost 3 bases and 5 bases respectively, with 12 bases between them. The CDR3 covers 13 residues. The germline gives CDR1 SQVTM, CDR2 ANQGSEA.

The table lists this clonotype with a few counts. Written as DNA, the CDR3 is TGTGCCAGCAGCGTAGGTTCGGGGGGTTCCTACGAGCAGTACTTC. It specifies CASSVGSGGSYEQYF. V is TRBV9 and J is TRBJ2-7, with 7 bases fitting TRBD2. Trimming took 0 bases from V and 1 from J; bases not matched to a gene: 4. CDR1 is SGDLS, CDR2 YYNGEE, per germline. CDR3 length: 15 amino acids. Drawing the rest from reference TRBV9 and TRBJ2-7, the complete variable domain is DSGVTQTPKHLITATGQRVTLRCSPRSGDLSVYWYQQSLDQGLQFLIQYYNGEERAKGNILERFSAQQFPDLHSELNLSSLELGDSALYFCASSVGSGGSYEQYFGPGTRLTVT.

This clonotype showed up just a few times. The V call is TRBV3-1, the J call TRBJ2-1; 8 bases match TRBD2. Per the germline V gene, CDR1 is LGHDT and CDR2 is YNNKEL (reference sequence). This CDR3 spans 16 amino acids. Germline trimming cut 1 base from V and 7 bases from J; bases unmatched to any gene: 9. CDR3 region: CASSQVTLAAKNEQFF. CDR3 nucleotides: TGTGCCAGCAGCCAAGTTACACTAGCGGCCAAAAATGAGCAGTTCTTC.

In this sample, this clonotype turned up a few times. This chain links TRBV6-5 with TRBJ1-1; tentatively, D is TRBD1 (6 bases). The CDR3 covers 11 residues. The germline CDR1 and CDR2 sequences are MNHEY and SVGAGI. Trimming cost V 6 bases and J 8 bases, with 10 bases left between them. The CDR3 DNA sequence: TGTGCCAGCAGCCAAGGACAGGAAGCTTTCTTT. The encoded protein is CASSQGQEAFF.

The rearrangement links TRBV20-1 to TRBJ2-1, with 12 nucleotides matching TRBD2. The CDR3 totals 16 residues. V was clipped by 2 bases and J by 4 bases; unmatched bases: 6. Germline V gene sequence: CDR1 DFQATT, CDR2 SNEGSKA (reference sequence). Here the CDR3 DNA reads TGCAGTGCTAGACCAAGAACTAGCGGGAGGTACAATGAGCAGTTCTTC. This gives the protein CSARPRTSGRYNEQFF.

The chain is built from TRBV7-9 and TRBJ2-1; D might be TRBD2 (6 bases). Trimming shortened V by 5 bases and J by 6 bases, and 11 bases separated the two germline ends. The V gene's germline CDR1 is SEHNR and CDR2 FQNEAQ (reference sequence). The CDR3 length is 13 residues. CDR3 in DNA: TGTGCCAGCAGCGACGGCGGGGCCAATGAGCAGTTCTTC. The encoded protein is CASSDGGANEQFF.

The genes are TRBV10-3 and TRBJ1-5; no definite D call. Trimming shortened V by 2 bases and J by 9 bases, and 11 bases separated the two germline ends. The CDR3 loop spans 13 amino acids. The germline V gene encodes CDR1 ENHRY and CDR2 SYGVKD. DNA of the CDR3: TGTGCCATCAGTGAGGGAGACTTTGGGCCCCAGCATTTT. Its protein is CAISEGDFGPQHF.

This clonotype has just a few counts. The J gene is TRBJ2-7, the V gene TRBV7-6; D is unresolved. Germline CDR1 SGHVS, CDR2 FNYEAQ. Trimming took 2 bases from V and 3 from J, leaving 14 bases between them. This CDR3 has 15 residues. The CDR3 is CASSLLSGVDYEQYF. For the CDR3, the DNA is TGTGCCAGCAGCTTACTTTCGGGTGTTGACTACGAGCAGTACTTC.

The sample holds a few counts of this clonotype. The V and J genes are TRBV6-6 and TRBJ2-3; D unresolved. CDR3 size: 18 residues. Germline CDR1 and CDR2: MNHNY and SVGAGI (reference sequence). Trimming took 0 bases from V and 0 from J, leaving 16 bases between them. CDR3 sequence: CASSYSMTSRLSTDTQYF. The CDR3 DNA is TGTGCCAGCAGTTACTCGATGACTTCCCGCCTTAGCACAGATACGCAGTATTTT.

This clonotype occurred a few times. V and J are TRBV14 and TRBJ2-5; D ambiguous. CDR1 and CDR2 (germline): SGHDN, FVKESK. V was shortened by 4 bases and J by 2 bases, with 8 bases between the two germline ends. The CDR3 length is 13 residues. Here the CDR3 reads CASSRGKQETQYF. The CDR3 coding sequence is TGTGCCAGCAGCCGTGGGAAACAAGAGACCCAGTACTTC.

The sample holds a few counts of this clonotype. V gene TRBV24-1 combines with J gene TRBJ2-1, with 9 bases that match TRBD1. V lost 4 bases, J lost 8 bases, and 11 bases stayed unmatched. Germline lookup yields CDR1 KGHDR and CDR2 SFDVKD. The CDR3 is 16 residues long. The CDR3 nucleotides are TGTGCCACCAGTGACCCCGGGACAGGGAGGTCCGATGAGCAGTTCTTC. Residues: CATSDPGTGRSDEQFF.

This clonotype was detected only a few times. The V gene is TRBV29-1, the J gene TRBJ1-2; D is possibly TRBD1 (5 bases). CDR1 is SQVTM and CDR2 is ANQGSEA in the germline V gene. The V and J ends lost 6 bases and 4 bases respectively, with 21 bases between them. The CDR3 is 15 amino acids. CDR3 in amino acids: CSVQVNQGVGYGYTF. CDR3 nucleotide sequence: TGCAGCGTCCAGGTTAATCAGGGAGTAGGCTATGGCTACACCTTC.

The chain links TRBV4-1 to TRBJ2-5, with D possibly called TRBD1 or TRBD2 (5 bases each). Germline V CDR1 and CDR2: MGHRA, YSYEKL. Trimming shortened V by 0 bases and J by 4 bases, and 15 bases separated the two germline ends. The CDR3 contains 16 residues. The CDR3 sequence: CASSQDVGLATETQYF. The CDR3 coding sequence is TGCGCCAGCAGCCAAGATGTGGGGCTAGCTACAGAGACCCAGTACTTC.

As DNA, the CDR3 is TGTGCCAGCAGACCAGGGGGCTTCGAGAACGAGCAGTACTTC. Protein: CASRPGGFENEQYF. The V and J genes are TRBV7-9 and TRBJ2-7, with 8 nucleotides matching TRBD1. Germline CDR1 SEHNR, CDR2 FQNEAQ (reference sequence). This CDR3 spans 14 amino acids. Trimming removed 6 bases from V and 5 bases from J; junction bases left unmatched: 9. The full variable domain, completed using reference TRBV7-9 and TRBJ2-7, is DTGVSQNPRHKITKRGQNVTFRCDPISEHNRLYWYRQTLGQGPEFLTYFQNEAQLEKSRLLSDRFSAERPKGSFSTLEIQRTEQGDSAMYLCASRPGGFENEQYFGPGTRLTVT.

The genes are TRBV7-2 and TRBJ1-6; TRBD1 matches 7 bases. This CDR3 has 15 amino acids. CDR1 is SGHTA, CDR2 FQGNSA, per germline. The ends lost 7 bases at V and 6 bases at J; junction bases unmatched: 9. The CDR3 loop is CASNLPGQLNSPLHF. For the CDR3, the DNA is TGTGCCAGCAACCTACCGGGACAGCTTAATTCACCCCTCCACTTT. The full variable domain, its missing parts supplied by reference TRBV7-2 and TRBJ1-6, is GAGVSQSPSNKVTEKGKDVELRCDPISGHTALYWYRQSLGQGLEFLIYFQGNSAPDKSGLPSDRFSAERTGGSVSTLTIQRTQQEDSAVYLCASNLPGQLNSPLHFGNGTRLTVT.

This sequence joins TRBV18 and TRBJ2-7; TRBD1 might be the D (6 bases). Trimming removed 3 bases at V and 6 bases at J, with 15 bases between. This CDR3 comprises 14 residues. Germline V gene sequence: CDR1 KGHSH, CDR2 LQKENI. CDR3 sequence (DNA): TGTGCCAGCTCACCCTCCTCGACAGGACGCGAGCAGTACTTC. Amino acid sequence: CASSPSSTGREQYF. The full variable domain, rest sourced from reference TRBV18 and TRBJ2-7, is NAGVMQNPRHLVRRRGQEARLRCSPMKGHSHVYWYRQLPEEGLKFMVYLQKENIIDESGMPKERFSAEFPKEGPSILRIQQVVRGDSAAYFCASSPSSTGREQYFGPGTRLTVT.

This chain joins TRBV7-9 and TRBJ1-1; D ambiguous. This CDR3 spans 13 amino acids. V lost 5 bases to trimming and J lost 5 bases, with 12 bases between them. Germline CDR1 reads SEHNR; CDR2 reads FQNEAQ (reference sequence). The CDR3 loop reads CASSPTSGTEAFF. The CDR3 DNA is TGTGCCAGCAGCCCGACCTCTGGGACTGAAGCTTTCTTT. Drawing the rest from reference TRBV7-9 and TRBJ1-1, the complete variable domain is DTGVSQNPRHKITKRGQNVTFRCDPISEHNRLYWYRQTLGQGPEFLTYFQNEAQLEKSRLLSDRFSAERPKGSFSTLEIQRTEQGDSAMYLCASSPTSGTEAFFGQGTRLTVV.

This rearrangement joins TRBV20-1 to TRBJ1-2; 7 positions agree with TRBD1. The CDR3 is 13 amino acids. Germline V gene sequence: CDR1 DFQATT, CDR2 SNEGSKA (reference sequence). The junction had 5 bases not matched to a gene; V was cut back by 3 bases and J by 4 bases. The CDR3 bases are TGCAGTGCTAGGGCGGGACAGTTCTATGGCTACACCTTC. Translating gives CSARAGQFYGYTF.

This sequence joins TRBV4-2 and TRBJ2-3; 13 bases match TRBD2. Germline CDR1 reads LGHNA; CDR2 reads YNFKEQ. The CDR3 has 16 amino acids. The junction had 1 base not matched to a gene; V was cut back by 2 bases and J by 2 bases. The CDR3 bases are TGTGCCAGCAGCCAAACTAGCGGGGGGGCCACAGATACGCAGTATTTT. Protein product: CASSQTSGGATDTQYF.

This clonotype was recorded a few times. The CDR3 DNA follows: TGTGCCAGCAGTTACTCGGCGGGGTCGGGCGAGACCCAGTACTTC. Protein: CASSYSAGSGETQYF. The chain carries TRBV6-5 and TRBJ2-5, with a tentative D call TRBD2 (6 bases). The CDR3 has 15 residues. The V end lost 0 bases, the J end lost 5 bases, and 13 bases lay between the germline ends. Germline loops: CDR1 MNHEY, CDR2 SVGAGI.

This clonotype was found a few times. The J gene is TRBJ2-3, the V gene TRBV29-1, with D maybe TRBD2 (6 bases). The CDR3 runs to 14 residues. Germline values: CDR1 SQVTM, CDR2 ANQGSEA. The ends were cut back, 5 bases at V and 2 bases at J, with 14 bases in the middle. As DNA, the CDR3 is TGCAGCGTTTTGGGAGGCAGATACACAGATACGCAGTATTTT. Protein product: CSVLGGRYTDTQYF.